The TCR beta chain under discussion was sequenced for a study of blood T cell repertoires in COVID-19. Background on the study: T cells, B-cell-depleted T cells, or PBMCs provided the cDNA or gDNA that served as material.

The CDR3 consists of 15 residues. J gave up 2 bases and V 2 bases, and 4 bases lay outside the gene matches. Germline V CDR1 and CDR2: SGHRS, YFSETQ. Sequencing used immunoSEQ multiplex PCR; TCRdb keeps in-frame clones, though not all of them. The profile shows about 97,000 clones, around 87% of them singletons. This clone has only one observation. The sequencing input was peripheral blood. The TCR was taken from a human donor in a cohort sampled during active COVID-19. The chain employs TRBV5-1 and TRBJ1-3, with 7 bases matching TRBD1. For the CDR3, the DNA is TGCGCCAGCAGCTTCGACGACAGGGCTGGAAACACCATATATTTT. This translates into CASSFDDRAGNTIYF.